This T cell receptor beta chain was captured by sequencing in a study of cytomegalovirus exposure and HLA in healthy donors. Study outcomes and limitations: The study flagged some 180 TCR beta chains as cytomegalovirus-associated. An assumption of roughly uniform sequencing depth across donors underlay the presence/absence analyses.

The PCR made use of 60 Vbeta and 13 Jbeta primers. Here immunoSEQ multiplex PCR was the method, and the copy in TCRdb shows in-frame clones only, minus some. The sample has some 150,000 clones, 70% to 80% seen once; the top ten hold more than 4%. V was cut by 2 bases and J by 0 bases, with 12 bases left in between. The CDR3 is 17 residues long. Germline V gives CDR1 SGHRS, CDR2 YFSETQ. In the case of this clone: Its antigen remains unknown.

This chain connects TRBV5-1 to TRBJ2-6, with D possibly being TRBD1 (5 bases). The TCR was taken from a man aged 35-49 years in good health and CMV-seronegative. The material sequenced was PBMCs. CDR3 nucleotides: TGCGCCAGCAGCTTCGACAGACCAGGCTCTGGGGCCAACGTCCTGACTTTC. Encoded protein: CASSFDRPGSGANVLTF.